Listed below are T cell receptor beta chains from one sample, sequenced in a study of T cell responses to AZD1222 COVID-19 vaccine. Repertoires were generated with immunoSEQ multiplex PCR, while TCRdb's copy carries only in-frame clones and drops some. The sample has roughly 120,000 clones, 87% seen once; the top ten hold approximately 5%. Sequenced here: peripheral blood, sampled on day 0 of AZD1222 vaccination. These receptors came from an adult in good health. The conserved cysteine and the conserved F or W are not part of the CDR3 here. The order of the fields is V gene, J gene, CDR3 protein.

TRBV7-9,TRBJ2-7,ASSPSGGTPTYEQY
TRBV3-1/TRBV3-2,TRBJ1-5,ASSQDRNQPQH
TRBV12-3/TRBV12-4,TRBJ1-5,ASSSNGQPQH
TRBV19,TRBJ1-4,ASSPGPTTNEKLF
TRBV11-3,TRBJ2-7,ASSPGTGSSYEQY
TRBV6-5,TRBJ1-2,ASTKRQDYGYT
TRBV2,TRBJ2-1,ASSDGAWEKDNEQF
TRBV5-1,TRBJ2-1,ASSLKQGASVYEQF
TRBV6-5,TRBJ2-7,ASSSPGTPPYEQY
TRBV2,TRBJ2-3,ASMKRGSTDTQY
TRBV30,TRBJ2-2,AWSPWGKRSNTGELF
TRBV7-9,TRBJ1-1,ASSLYQGNTEAF
TRBV6-2/TRBV6-3,TRBJ2-7,ASSSGRGWYYYEQY
TRBV6-4,TRBJ2-1,ASSDSKGTSVDEQF
TRBV7-9,TRBJ1-3,ASSGGGKPSPTGNTIY
TRBV7-6,TRBJ1-6,ASSLESPGRGSYSPLH
TRBV30,TRBJ1-5,AWSFGQPNQPQH
TRBV19,TRBJ1-4,ASRGTGGATNEKLF
TRBV2,TRBJ1-2,ASRQMGMTGSNNGYT
TRBV10-3,TRBJ1-1,AISEAGGREAF
TRBV19,TRBJ2-1,ASRAGLAARYNEQF
TRBV19,TRBJ2-7,ASSSTGLATSEQY
TRBV29-1,TRBJ1-2,SVETGRGYGYT
TRBV24-1,TRBJ2-3,ATSDRDPGSSTDTQY
TRBV6-1,TRBJ1-2,ASSEFPWGYT
TRBV6-1,TRBJ2-3,ASSEVAVTDTQY
TRBV10-2,TRBJ2-7,ASSLSYEQY
TRBV23-1,TRBJ2-3,ASSQSSSKWDTQY
TRBV18,TRBJ1-4,ASSPQGMEEKLF
TRBV18,TRBJ2-2,ASSLRETGELF
TRBV9,TRBJ1-2,ASSVGQAGYGYT
TRBV5-1,TRBJ1-2,ASSSTSGSRNYGYT
TRBV5-6,TRBJ1-1,ASSLGRTYTEAF
TRBV5-4,TRBJ2-7,ASSLVQGADEQY
TRBV2,TRBJ2-5,ASRAERAGAETQY
TRBV18,TRBJ1-6,ASSPVQGDNSPLH
TRBV2,TRBJ2-1,ASSPGLEYNEQF
TRBV11-2,TRBJ1-6,ASSLLTGWNSPLH
TRBV9,TRBJ1-4,ASSPQGAKEKLF
TRBV6-5,TRBJ2-5,ASSNRDSEETQY
TRBV9,TRBJ2-1,ASSGGYNEQF
TRBV5-4,TRBJ2-1,ASSGDPGYNEQF
TRBV7-2,TRBJ2-1,ASSSGQGTNEQF
TRBV11-2,TRBJ1-3,ASSLPPTPSGNTIY
TRBV28,TRBJ1-1,ASSPDRGQLSTEAF
TRBV4-1,TRBJ2-7,ASSHAGTGTYEQY
TRBV7-9,TRBJ2-7,ASSQPRDTTYEQY
TRBV2,TRBJ2-7,ASSWTGYEQY